This T cell receptor (beta chain) was captured in a study of blood T cell repertoires in COVID-19. Original analysis: Nucleated cell number was recorded as an estimate derived from reference gene primer amplification. Some clones are missing from TCRdb's copy, which holds only in-frame ones; the method was immunoSEQ multiplex PCR. D and trimming come from the DNA, and the V and J calls and clone size come from that table. There are 90,000 to 130,000 clones in the sample; less than 85% occur only once, and more than 3.5% lies in the top ten. CDR3 length: 14 residues. Looked up from germline, CDR1 is MDHEN and CDR2 is SYDVKM. The V end lost 4 bases, the J end lost 5 bases, and 12 bases lay between the germline ends.

The chain uses TRBV28 and TRBJ1-5; D may be TRBD1 (5 bases). The sequencing sample was made of peripheral blood. This sequence was found in a woman aged 80 or over with acute or convalescent COVID-19. CDR3 loop: CASSYDLGHQPQHF. The CDR3 DNA sequence: TGTGCCAGCAGTTATGACCTGGGGCATCAGCCCCAGCATTTT.